This TCR beta chain was captured in a study of blood T cell repertoires in COVID-19. Study details: Acute and convalescent COVID-19 specimens originated in the United States, Italy and Spain. T cells, B-cell-depleted T cells, or PBMCs provided the cDNA or gDNA that served as material.

Germline CDR1 LGHDT, CDR2 YNNKEL (reference sequence). The CDR3 extends over 13 amino acids. V gave up 1 base and J gave up 5 bases, with 6 bases separating them. This clone was seen only once. The data were produced by immunoSEQ multiplex PCR, yet TCRdb's version contains in-frame clones alone and is incomplete. Among just under 150,000 clones listed, around 84% were seen once. The chain has TRBV3-1 (or the pseudogene TRBV3-2) and TRBJ1-5; D gene ambiguous. The receptor comes from a human donor in a cohort sampled during active COVID-19. Sequenced: peripheral blood. CDR3 DNA: TGTGCCAGCAGCCAAGTACTGGATCAGCCCCAGCATTTT. Translation gives CASSQVLDQPQHF.